The TCR beta chain under discussion was sequenced for a study of blood T cell repertoires in COVID-19. Original handling: Quantification of nucleated cells was approximated via reference gene primer amplification. Assay: immunoSEQ multiplex PCR; the TCRdb copy retains only in-frame clones and omits some. The V and J calls and the clone size are those of that table, but D and trimming were determined from the DNA. The repertoire has about 30,000 clones, about 94% of them found once; the top ten carry under 4.5%. Germline CDR1 SGHRS, CDR2 YFSETQ. The CDR3 runs to 16 residues. Trimming pared 4 bases from V and 0 bases from J, leaving 15 bases between.

The V gene is TRBV5-1, the J gene TRBJ2-3; TRBD1 might be the D (7 bases). The receptor comes from a human donor with active COVID-19. The donor label of this sample is uncertain. The sequencing input was peripheral blood. Here the CDR3 DNA reads TGCGCCAGCAGCATGCCGACAGGGACTAGCACAGATACGCAGTATTTT. It specifies CASSMPTGTSTDTQYF.